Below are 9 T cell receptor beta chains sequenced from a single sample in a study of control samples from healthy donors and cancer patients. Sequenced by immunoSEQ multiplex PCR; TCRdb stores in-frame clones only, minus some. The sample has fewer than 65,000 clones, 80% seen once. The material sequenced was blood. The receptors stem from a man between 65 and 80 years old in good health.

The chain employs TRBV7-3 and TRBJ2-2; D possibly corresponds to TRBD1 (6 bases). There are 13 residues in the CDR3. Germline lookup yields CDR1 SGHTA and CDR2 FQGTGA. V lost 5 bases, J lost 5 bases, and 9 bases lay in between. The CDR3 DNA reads TGTGCCAGCAGCCCCACAGGGACCGGGGAGCTGTTTTTT. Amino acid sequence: CASSPTGTGELFF.

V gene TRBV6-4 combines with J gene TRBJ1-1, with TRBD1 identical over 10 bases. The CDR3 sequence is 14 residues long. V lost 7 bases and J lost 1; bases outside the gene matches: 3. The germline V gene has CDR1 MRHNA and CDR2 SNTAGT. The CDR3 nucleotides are TGTGCCAGCAAAGGGGACAGGGGGAACACTGAAGCTTTCTTT. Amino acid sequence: CASKGDRGNTEAFF.

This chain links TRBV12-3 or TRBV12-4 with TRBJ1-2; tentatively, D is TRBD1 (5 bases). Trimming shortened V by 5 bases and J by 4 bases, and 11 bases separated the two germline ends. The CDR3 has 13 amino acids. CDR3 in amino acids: CASSPQGSYGYTF. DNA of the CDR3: TGTGCCAGCAGTCCTCAGGGAAGCTATGGCTACACCTTC.

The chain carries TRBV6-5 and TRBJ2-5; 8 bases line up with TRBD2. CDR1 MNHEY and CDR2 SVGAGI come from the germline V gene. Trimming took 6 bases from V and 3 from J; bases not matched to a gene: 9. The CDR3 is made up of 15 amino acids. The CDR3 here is CASRDPGGAEETQYF. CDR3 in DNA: TGTGCCAGCAGAGATCCGGGGGGGGCGGAAGAGACCCAGTACTTC.

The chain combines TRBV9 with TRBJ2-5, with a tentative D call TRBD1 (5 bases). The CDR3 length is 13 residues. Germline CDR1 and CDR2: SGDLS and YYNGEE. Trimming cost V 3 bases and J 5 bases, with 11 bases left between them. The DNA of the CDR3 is TGTGCCAGCAGCGCGTCTAACAGGGAGACCCAGTACTTC. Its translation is CASSASNRETQYF.

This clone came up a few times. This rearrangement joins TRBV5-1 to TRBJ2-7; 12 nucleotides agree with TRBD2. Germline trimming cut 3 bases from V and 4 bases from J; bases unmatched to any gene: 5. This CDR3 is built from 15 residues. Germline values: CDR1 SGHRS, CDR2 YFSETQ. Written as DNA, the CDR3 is TGCGCCAGCAGCTACGGACTAGCGGGGAAATACGAGCAGTACTTC. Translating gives CASSYGLAGKYEQYF.

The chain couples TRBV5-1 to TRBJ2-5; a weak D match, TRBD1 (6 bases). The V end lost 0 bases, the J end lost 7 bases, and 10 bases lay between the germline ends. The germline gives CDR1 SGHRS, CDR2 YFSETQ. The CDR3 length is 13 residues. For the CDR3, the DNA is TGCGCCAGCAGCTTGGAGGGGGAAGGGACCCAGTACTTC. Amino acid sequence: CASSLEGEGTQYF.

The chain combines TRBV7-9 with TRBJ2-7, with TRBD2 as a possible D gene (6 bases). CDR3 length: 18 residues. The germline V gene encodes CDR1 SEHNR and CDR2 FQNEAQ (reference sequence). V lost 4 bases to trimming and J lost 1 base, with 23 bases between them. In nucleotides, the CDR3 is TGTGCCAGCAGCTCCGCCAGCGTTTCTAGCGCATTTTCCTACGAGCAGTACTTC. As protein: CASSSASVSSAFSYEQYF.

The CDR3 protein is CASSLELAGVETQYF. CDR3 nucleotide sequence: TGTGCCAGCAGCTTAGAACTAGCGGGGGTAGAGACCCAGTACTTC. The chain combines TRBV11-2 with TRBJ2-5; TRBD2 matches 11 bases. Germline assignment: CDR1 SGHAT and CDR2 FQNNGV. The ends lost 0 bases at V and 4 bases at J; junction bases unmatched: 1. The CDR3 has 15 amino acids.